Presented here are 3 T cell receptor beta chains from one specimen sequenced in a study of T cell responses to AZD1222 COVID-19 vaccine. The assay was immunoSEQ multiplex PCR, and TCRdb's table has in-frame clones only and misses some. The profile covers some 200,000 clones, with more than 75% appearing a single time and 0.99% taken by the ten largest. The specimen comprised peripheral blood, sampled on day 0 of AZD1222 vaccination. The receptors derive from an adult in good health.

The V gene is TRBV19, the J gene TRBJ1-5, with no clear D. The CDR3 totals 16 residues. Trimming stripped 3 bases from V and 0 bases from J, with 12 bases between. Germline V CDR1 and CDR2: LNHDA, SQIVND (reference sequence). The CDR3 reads CASSILPQASNQPQHF. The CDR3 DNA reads TGTGCCAGTAGTATCCTTCCGCAGGCTAGCAATCAGCCCCAGCATTTT.

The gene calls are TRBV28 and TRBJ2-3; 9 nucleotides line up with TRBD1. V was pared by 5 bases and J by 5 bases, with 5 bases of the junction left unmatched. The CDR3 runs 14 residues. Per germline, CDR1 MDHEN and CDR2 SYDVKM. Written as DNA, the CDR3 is TGTGCCAGCAGTCTCCACAGGGGGCGAGATACGCAGTATTTT. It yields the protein CASSLHRGRDTQYF.

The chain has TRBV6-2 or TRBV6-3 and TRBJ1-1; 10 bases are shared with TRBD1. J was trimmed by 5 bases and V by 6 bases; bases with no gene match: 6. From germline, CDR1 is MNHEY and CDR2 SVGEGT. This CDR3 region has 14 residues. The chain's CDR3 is CASSDPGQGTEAFF. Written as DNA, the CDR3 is TGTGCCAGCAGCGACCCGGGACAGGGGACTGAAGCTTTCTTT.